Reported below is one T cell receptor (beta chain). Its antigen is still unknown. cDNA molecules carried unique molecular identifiers, and template switching added a universal primer site. TCRdb re-called the 5' RACE reads with MiXCR, one entry per CDR3 protein. The sample contains 310,000 or so distinct CDR3 sequences, around 9.7% of which appear only once. This entry comes from a study of identical twins. Whole-study results and caveats: Cord blood beta clonotypes present at high abundance carried fewer insertions; no such pattern appeared in memory repertoires. Sequences that were beta out-of-frame showed weaker excess twin sharing.

Germline V gene lookup returns CDR1 SEHNR and CDR2 FQNEAQ (reference sequence). The CDR3 is made up of 13 amino acids. V was trimmed by 5 bases and J by 2 bases, leaving 9 bases between them. In addition, the sample was reused for a study of yellow fever vaccine responses in identical twins.

The V and J genes are TRBV7-9 and TRBJ1-2; D unclear. This receptor was taken from a woman in her late teens or twenties in good health. The sequenced material came from CD8+ T cells sorted from blood. Written as DNA, the CDR3 is TGTGCCAGCAGCCTTGGACTCAACTATGGCTACACCTTC. It codes for CASSLGLNYGYTF.